The rows below give T cell receptor beta chains drawn from one sample of a study of lymphopenia after photon versus proton radiotherapy. Libraries were prepared by immunoSEQ multiplex PCR; TCRdb keeps only in-frame clonotypes and omits some of them. The table lists about 16,000 clones, 85% to 90% of them singletons, with around 10% in the top ten. Sequenced material: peripheral blood, taken from a patient treated with proton-based radiotherapy. All receptors derive from a man between 65 and 85 years old with pancreatic cancer. Each CDR3 is given with its conserved first and last residue. The D gene is left open where the match is weak. Size tells how often a clone was seen (once, few, many) or the class of an expanded clone, and some rows leave it out.

TRBD1,-,TRBV5-8,TRBJ1-1,TGTGCCAGCAGCTCGAGTAGGGGGCAAGGTGAAGCTTTCTTT,CASSSSRGQGEAFF
-,-,TRBV19,TRBJ2-6,TGTGCCAGTAGTATAGGAGAGGGCGTCCCCTCTGGGGCCAACGTCCTGACTTTC,CASSIGEGVPSGANVLTF
TRBD1,-,TRBV7-9,TRBJ2-7,TGTGCCAGCAGCCGGACAGGCCCCGAGCAGTACTTC,CASSRTGPEQYF
TRBD2,-,TRBV10-3,TRBJ2-1,TGTGCCATCAGTGAGCCGGGACTAGCGGACTTTAATGAGCAGTTCTTC,CAISEPGLADFNEQFF
-,-,TRBV11-2,TRBJ2-7,TGTGCCAGCAGCTTAGAGGGTCGGGGGCTTTCCTACGAGCAGTACTTC,CASSLEGRGLSYEQYF
TRBD1,-,TRBV6-1,TRBJ1-5,TGTGCCAGCTTATTTACAGGGGATGGGCAGCCCCAGCATTTT,CASLFTGDGQPQHF
-,-,TRBV15,TRBJ1-4,TGTGCCACCAGCGGAAGGGGAGGTGGTGAAAAACTGTTTTTT,CATSGRGGGEKLFF
-,-,TRBV6-5,TRBJ1-1,TGTGCCAGCAGTTCCCCGGTAGGAGGGGACACTGAAGCTTTCTTT,CASSSPVGGDTEAFF
-,few,TRBV9,TRBJ1-1,TGTGCCAGCAGTCTAACCTTAACGGGCGTGAACACTGAAGCTTTCTTT,CASSLTLTGVNTEAFF
-,-,TRBV15,TRBJ2-3,TGTGCCACCAGCAGAGGGGGGGGCCAATCCTACCCGCAGTATTTT,CATSRGGGQSYPQYF
TRBD1,-,TRBV29-1,TRBJ2-5,TGCAGCGCAACAACGGGACAGGGTACGGAGACCCAGTACTTC,CSATTGQGTETQYF
TRBD1,-,TRBV6-5,TRBJ1-2,TGTGCCGGCAGCCTAGAACAGGGGGCATATGGCTACACCTTC,CAGSLEQGAYGYTF
-,few,TRBV5-4,TRBJ1-6,TGTGCCAGCAGCCCGGGGGCGGCCGGATATAATTCACCCCTCCACTTT,CASSPGAAGYNSPLHF
-,-,TRBV11-3,TRBJ1-3,TGTGCCAGCACCGCAGGCTCTGGAAACACCATATATTTT,CASTAGSGNTIYF
TRBD1,few,TRBV9,TRBJ1-5,TGTGCCAGCAGCAAGGGACAGGGAAATCAGCCCCAGCATTTT,CASSKGQGNQPQHF
TRBD2,-,TRBV18,TRBJ2-1,TGTGCCAGCTCACCAAGAATTACTGGGGAGGGCTCCTACAATGAGCAGTTCTTC,CASSPRITGEGSYNEQFF
-,-,TRBV19,TRBJ1-1,TGTGCCAGTAGTATACCAGGGGCATCGAAGAGTGGCACTGAAGCTTTCTTT,CASSIPGASKSGTEAFF